Following are 7 T cell receptor beta chains from one sample sequenced in a study of post-analysis software for immune sequencing data. Antigen specificity for these receptors is unknown. Unique molecular identifiers were carried by the TCR beta cDNA libraries. TCRdb independently ran MiXCR on the PCR reads; one entry per CDR3 protein. The sample consists of a few hundred thousand distinct CDR3 sequences, 30% to 40% of them appearing once. Study outcomes and limitations: Higher frequency in patients than in controls was seen for several TRBV segments, with TRBV5-6, TRBV5-1 and TRBV20-1 among them.

The sequenced material came from blood. Every receptor here comes from a girl aged 2 to 17 with multiple sclerosis.

J is TRBJ1-2 and V is TRBV5-5; 10 nucleotides match TRBD1. Germline V lookup: CDR1 SGHKS, CDR2 YYEKEE (reference sequence). This CDR3 has 17 amino acids. Trimming at V came to 2 bases and at J to 3 bases, leaving 10 bases not matched to a gene. CDR3 sequence reads: CASSFRDRGRGDYGYTF. The CDR3 DNA reads TGTGCCAGCAGCTTCCGGGACAGGGGCCGTGGGGACTATGGCTACACCTTC.

The gene calls are TRBV7-2 and TRBJ2-5; possibly TRBD1 or TRBD2 for D (6 bases each). V was shortened by 1 base and J by 5 bases, with 14 bases between the two germline ends. This CDR3 spans 15 amino acids. Germline loops: CDR1 SGHTA, CDR2 FQGNSA. In DNA, the CDR3 is TGTGCCAGCAGCTTAGGGGGGGCAAACGGTGAGACCCAGTACTTC. It specifies CASSLGGANGETQYF.

This clonotype was seen a few times. CDR3 sequence (DNA): TGTGCCAGCAGTTTAAGGGGCACCTATCAGCCCCAGCATTTT. It specifies CASSLRGTYQPQHF. The chain recombines TRBV12-3 or TRBV12-4 with TRBJ1-5; possibly TRBD1 for D (5 bases). This CDR3 is built from 14 residues. The V end lost 2 bases, the J end lost 5 bases, and 10 bases lay between the germline ends.

The chain combines TRBV5-1 with TRBJ2-5; perhaps TRBD2 as D (5 bases). V was shortened by 1 base and J by 5 bases, with 15 bases between the two germline ends. Germline assignment: CDR1 SGHRS and CDR2 YFSETQ. The CDR3 consists of 15 residues. The CDR3 loop is CASSLSAGGEETQYF. The CDR3 coding sequence is TGCGCCAGCAGCTTGTCGGCGGGTGGGGAGGAGACCCAGTACTTC.

A few counts support this clonotype. This chain uses TRBV12-3 or TRBV12-4 with TRBJ1-1, with D perhaps TRBD1 (5 bases). CDR3 length: 16 amino acids. V was shortened by 2 bases and J by 4 bases, with 17 bases between the two germline ends. The CDR3 reads CASSLLSPLGTTEAFF. The CDR3 DNA reads TGTGCCAGCAGTTTACTCTCTCCATTGGGGACCACTGAAGCTTTCTTT.

Notes on this clonotype: Relative to the germline gene, one junction end is altered; a read error may explain this. The rearrangement links TRBV5-5 to TRBJ1-5, with 8 nucleotides matching TRBD1. The CDR3 runs 14 residues. Germline V gene data show CDR1 as SGHKS and CDR2 as YYEKEE (reference sequence). CDR3 sequence (DNA): TGTGCCAGCAGCCCCGACAGGGGCAATCGGCCCCAGCATTTT. It yields the protein CASSPDRGNRPQHF.

This chain connects TRBV6-1 to TRBJ1-6, with D unclear. CDR3 length: 12 amino acids. V was clipped by 8 bases and J by 9 bases, with 11 bases between them. CDR1 and CDR2 (germline): MNHNS, SASEGT. The CDR3 DNA sequence: TGTGCCAGCCTAGCGAGGTCTTCACCCCTCCACTTT. It translates to CASLARSSPLHF.